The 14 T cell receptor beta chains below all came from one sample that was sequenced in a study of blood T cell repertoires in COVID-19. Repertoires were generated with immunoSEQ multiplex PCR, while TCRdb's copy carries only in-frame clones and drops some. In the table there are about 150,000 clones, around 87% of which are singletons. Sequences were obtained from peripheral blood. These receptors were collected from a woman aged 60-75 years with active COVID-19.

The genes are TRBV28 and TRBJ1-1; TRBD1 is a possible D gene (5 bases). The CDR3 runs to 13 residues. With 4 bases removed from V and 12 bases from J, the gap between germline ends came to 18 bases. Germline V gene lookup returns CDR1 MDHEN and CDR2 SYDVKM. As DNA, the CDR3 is TGTGCCAGCAGTTACCCTTCCGGGGGGGTATCTTTCTTT. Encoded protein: CASSYPSGGVSFF.

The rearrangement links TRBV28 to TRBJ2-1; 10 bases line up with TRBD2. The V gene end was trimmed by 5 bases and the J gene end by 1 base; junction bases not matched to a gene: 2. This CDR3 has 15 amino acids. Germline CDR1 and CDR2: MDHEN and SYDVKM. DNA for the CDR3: TGTGCCAGCAGTCGGACTAGCGGATCCTACAATGAGCAGTTCTTC. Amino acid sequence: CASSRTSGSYNEQFF.

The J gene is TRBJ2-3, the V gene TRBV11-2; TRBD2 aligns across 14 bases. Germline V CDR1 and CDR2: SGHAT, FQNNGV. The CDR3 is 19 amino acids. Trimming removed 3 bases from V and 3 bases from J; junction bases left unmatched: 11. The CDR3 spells CASSLGLAGDRWRTDTQYF. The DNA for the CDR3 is TGTGCCAGCAGCTTGGGACTAGCGGGAGATCGGTGGCGGACAGATACGCAGTATTTT.

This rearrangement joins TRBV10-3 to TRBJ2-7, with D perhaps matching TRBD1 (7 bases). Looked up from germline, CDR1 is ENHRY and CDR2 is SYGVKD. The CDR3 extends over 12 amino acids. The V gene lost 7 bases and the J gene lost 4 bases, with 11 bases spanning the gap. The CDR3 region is CAITSGGYEQYF. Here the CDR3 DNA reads TGTGCCATCACCTCAGGGGGGTACGAGCAGTACTTC.

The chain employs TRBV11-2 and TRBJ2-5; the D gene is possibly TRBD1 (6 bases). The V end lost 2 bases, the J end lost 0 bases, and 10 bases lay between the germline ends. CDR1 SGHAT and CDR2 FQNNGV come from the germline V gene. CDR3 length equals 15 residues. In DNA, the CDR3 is TGTGCCAGCAGCTTACAGGGGCGGTACCAAGAGACCCAGTACTTC. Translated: CASSLQGRYQETQYF.

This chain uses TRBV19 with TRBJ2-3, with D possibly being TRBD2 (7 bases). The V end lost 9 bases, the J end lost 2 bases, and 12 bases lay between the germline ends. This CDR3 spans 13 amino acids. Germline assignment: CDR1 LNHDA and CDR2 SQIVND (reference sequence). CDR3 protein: CASGGQYTDTQYF. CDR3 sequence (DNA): TGTGCCAGCGGGGGGCAGTACACAGATACGCAGTATTTT. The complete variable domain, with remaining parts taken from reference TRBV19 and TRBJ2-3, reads DGGITQSPKYLFRKEGQNVTLSCEQNLNHDAMYWYRQDPGQGLRLIYYSQIVNDFQKGDIAEGYSVSREKKESFPLTVTSAQKNPTAFYLCASGGQYTDTQYFGPGTRLTVL.

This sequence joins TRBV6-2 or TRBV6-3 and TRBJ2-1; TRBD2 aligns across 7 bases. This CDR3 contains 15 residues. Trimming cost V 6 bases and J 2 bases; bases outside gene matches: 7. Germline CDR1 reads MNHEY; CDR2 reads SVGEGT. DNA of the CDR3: TGTGCCAGCAGACCTAGCGGAACTCCCTACAATGAGCAGTTCTTC. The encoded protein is CASRPSGTPYNEQFF.

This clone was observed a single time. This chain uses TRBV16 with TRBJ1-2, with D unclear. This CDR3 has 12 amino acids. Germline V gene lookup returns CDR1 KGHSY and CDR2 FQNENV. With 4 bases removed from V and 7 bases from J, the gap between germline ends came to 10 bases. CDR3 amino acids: CASSRGSRGYTF. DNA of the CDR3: TGTGCCAGCAGCCGAGGCTCGCGTGGCTACACCTTC.

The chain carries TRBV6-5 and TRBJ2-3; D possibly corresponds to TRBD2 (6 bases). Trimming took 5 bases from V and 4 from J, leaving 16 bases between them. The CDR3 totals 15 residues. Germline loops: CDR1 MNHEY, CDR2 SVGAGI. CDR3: CASSPSQWGADTQYF. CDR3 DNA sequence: TGTGCCAGCAGTCCTAGCCAATGGGGGGCAGATACGCAGTATTTT.

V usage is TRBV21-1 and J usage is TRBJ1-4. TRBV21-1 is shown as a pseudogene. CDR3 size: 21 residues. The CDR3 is CASSCASNLLKAGATNEKLFF. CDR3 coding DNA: TGTGCCAGCAGCTGCGCCTCCAATCTACTAAAAGCCGGTGCAACTAATGAAAAACTGTTTTTT.

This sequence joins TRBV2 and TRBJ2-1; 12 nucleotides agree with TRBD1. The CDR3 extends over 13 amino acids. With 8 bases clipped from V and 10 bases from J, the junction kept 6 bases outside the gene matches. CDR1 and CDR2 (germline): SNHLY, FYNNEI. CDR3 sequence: CASWDRGRREQFF. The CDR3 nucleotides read TGTGCCAGCTGGGACAGGGGGCGCAGGGAGCAGTTCTTC.

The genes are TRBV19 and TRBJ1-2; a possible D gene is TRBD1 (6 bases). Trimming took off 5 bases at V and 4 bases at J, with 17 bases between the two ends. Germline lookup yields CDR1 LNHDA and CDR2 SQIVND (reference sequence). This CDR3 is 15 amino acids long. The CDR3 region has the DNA TGTGCCAGTAGTTCCAGTGAGGGGGGGGCCTATGGCTACACCTTC. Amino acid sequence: CASSSSEGGAYGYTF.

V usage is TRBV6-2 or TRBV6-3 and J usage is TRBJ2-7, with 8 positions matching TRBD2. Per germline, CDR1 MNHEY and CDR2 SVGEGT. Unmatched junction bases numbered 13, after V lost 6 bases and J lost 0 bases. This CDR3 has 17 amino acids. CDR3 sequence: CASSPYFSGASSYEQYF. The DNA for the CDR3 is TGTGCCAGCAGCCCCTATTTTAGCGGGGCGAGCTCCTACGAGCAGTACTTC.

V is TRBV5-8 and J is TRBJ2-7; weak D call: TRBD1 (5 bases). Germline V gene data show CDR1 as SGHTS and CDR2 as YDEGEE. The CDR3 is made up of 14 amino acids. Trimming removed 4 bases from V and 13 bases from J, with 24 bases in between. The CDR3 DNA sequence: TGTGCCAGCAGCCGACGGACAACCATCCCCCAACCCTACTTC. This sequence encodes CASSRRTTIPQPYF.